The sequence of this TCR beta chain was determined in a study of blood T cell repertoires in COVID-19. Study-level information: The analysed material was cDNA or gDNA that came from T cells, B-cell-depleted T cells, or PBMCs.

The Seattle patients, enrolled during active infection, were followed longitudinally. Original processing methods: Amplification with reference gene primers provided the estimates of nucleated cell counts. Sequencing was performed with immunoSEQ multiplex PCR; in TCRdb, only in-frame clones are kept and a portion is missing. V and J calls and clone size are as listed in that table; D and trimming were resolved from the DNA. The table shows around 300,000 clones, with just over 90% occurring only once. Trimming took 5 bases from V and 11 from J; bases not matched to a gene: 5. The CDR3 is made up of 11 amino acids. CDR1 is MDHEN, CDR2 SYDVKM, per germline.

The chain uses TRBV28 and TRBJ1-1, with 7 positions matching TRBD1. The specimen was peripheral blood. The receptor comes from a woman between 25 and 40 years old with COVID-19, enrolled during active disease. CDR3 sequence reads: CASSPTGFAFF. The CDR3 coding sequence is TGTGCCAGCAGTCCGACAGGGTTCGCTTTCTTT.